One and the same sample provided the 20 T cell receptor beta chains below, sequenced in a study of T cell changes during pregnancy in multiple sclerosis. Clones were sequenced by immunoSEQ multiplex PCR, and TCRdb holds only the in-frame ones, with some missing. The sample includes tens of thousands of clones, approximately 95% of them seen just once. This material consisted of peripheral blood, taken after pregnancy. The receptors shown here come from a female donor in good health, enrolled as a control in a pregnancy study.

This clone was counted once. For the CDR3, the DNA is TGCAGCGTTGGGCAGGGGAGCTACAATGAGCAGTTCTTC. Its translation is CSVGQGSYNEQFF. V usage is TRBV29-1 and J usage is TRBJ2-1, with a tentative D call TRBD1 (6 bases). V gave up 4 bases and J gave up 3 bases, with 10 bases separating them. Germline loops: CDR1 SQVTM, CDR2 ANQGSEA. CDR3 size: 13 residues.

V usage is TRBV7-8 and J usage is TRBJ2-2, with a possible D match to TRBD1 (7 bases). The V gene's germline CDR1 is SGHVS and CDR2 FQNEAQ. V lost 5 bases and J lost 4, with 20 bases in between. The CDR3 length is 17 residues. CDR3 DNA: TGTGCCAGCAGCCAGCGGGCCAGGGGGTCGGGCACCGGGGAGCTGTTTTTT. This gives the protein CASSQRARGSGTGELFF.

The rearrangement uses TRBV28 and TRBJ2-7; D may be TRBD2 (5 bases). Germline V gene data show CDR1 as MDHEN and CDR2 as SYDVKM. This CDR3 has 13 residues. Trimming left V 6 bases short and J 2 bases short, with 11 bases between. The CDR3 sequence is CASSPGGPYEQYF. The CDR3 coding sequence is TGTGCCAGCAGCCCAGGCGGGCCCTACGAGCAGTACTTC.

The genes are TRBV18 and TRBJ1-5, with 7 bases aligning to TRBD1. V lost 3 bases to trimming and J lost 2 bases; unmatched junction nucleotides: 7. The CDR3 is 16 amino acids. CDR1 is KGHSH and CDR2 is LQKENI in the germline V gene. CDR3 DNA: TGTGCCAGCTCACCTGCAGGGGGAGAGGGCAATCAGCCCCAGCATTTT. It specifies CASSPAGGEGNQPQHF.

This sequence joins TRBV7-8 and TRBJ1-5; 7 bases line up with TRBD1. This CDR3 region has 15 residues. Germline V gene sequence: CDR1 SGHVS, CDR2 FQNEAQ. V lost 5 bases and J lost 7; bases outside the gene matches: 11. CDR3 region: CASSPLKGAGQPQHF. In DNA form, the CDR3 reads TGTGCCAGCAGCCCCTTGAAGGGGGCAGGCCAGCCCCAGCATTTT. Together with reference TRBV7-8 and TRBJ1-5, the CDR3 gives the full variable domain: GAGVSQSPRYKVAKRGQDVALRCDPISGHVSLFWYQQALGQGPEFLTYFQNEAQLDKSGLPSDRFFAERPEGSVSTLKIQRTQQEDSAVYLCASSPLKGAGQPQHFGDGTRLSIL.

V usage is TRBV7-9 and J usage is TRBJ1-4, with D possibly being TRBD1 (5 bases). The ends were cut back, 5 bases at V and 8 bases at J, with 18 bases in the middle. CDR3 length equals 15 residues. In germline, CDR1 is SEHNR, CDR2 FQNEAQ (reference sequence). CDR3 DNA: TGTGCCAGCAGCGGGGGGACTCCTAGAGGGGAAAAACTGTTTTTT. This encodes CASSGGTPRGEKLFF. The full variable domain, with the rest looked up from reference TRBV7-9 and TRBJ1-4, is DTGVSQNPRHKITKRGQNVTFRCDPISEHNRLYWYRQTLGQGPEFLTYFQNEAQLEKSRLLSDRFSAERPKGSFSTLEIQRTEQGDSAMYLCASSGGTPRGEKLFFGSGTQLSVL.

V gene TRBV6-1 combines with J gene TRBJ1-1; D is uncertain. Germline lookup yields CDR1 MNHNS and CDR2 SASEGT. V shed 8 bases and J shed 8 bases, with 9 bases lying between them. CDR3 length: 10 amino acids. The CDR3 DNA is TGTGCCAGCGCTTCGGGGGAAGCTTTCTTT. Translated: CASASGEAFF.

This chain connects TRBV5-1 to TRBJ1-1, with a possible D match to TRBD1 (5 bases). Germline V gene lookup returns CDR1 SGHRS and CDR2 YFSETQ. The CDR3 is made up of 15 amino acids. V dropped 4 bases and J dropped 11 bases, with 24 bases sitting between them. In nucleotides, the CDR3 is TGCGCCAGCAGCCGCGAAAATGGGGCAGCCAAAGCCGCTTTCTTT. It is translated as CASSRENGAAKAAFF.

The gene calls are TRBV10-3 and TRBJ1-5, with no clear D. Germline V gives CDR1 ENHRY, CDR2 SYGVKD. The CDR3 has 14 amino acids. Trimming took off 8 bases at V and 4 bases at J, with 15 bases between the two ends. CDR3 in amino acids: CAIRSEGYNQPQHF. The CDR3 coding sequence is TGTGCCATCCGGTCTGAGGGATATAATCAGCCCCAGCATTTT.

This rearrangement joins TRBV4-1 to TRBJ2-7, with D possibly being TRBD1 (5 bases). V lost 1 base and J lost 0, with 10 bases in between. The CDR3 is 15 amino acids. Germline-derived CDR1 and CDR2 are MGHRA and YSYEKL. This CDR3 is CASSQGQTYSYEQYF. CDR3 nucleotides: TGCGCCAGCAGCCAAGGACAGACATACTCCTACGAGCAGTACTTC.

This chain links TRBV7-9 with TRBJ2-1; 7 positions match TRBD2. The V and J ends lost 5 bases and 6 bases, in that order; junction bases with no gene match: 16. Per the germline V gene, CDR1 is SEHNR and CDR2 is FQNEAQ (reference sequence). The CDR3 is 17 amino acids. CDR3 coding DNA: TGTGCCAGCAGCCCCCAGAAGAGCGGGATTCCCCTCAATGAGCAGTTCTTC. Amino acid sequence: CASSPQKSGIPLNEQFF.

J is TRBJ2-1 and V is TRBV4-1, with D possibly being TRBD2 (6 bases). This CDR3 has 12 residues. V shed 4 bases and J shed 8 bases, with 9 bases lying between them. Germline loops: CDR1 MGHRA, CDR2 YSYEKL. The CDR3 region has the DNA TGCGCCAGCAGCCCGCGCGGGGATGAGCAGTTCTTC. This gives the protein CASSPRGDEQFF.

This chain links TRBV28 with TRBJ2-7, with TRBD1 identical over 8 bases. V dropped 5 bases and J dropped 0; count of bases not matched to a gene: 6. The CDR3 is made up of 15 amino acids. The germline V gene has CDR1 MDHEN and CDR2 SYDVKM. Written as DNA, the CDR3 is TGTGCCAGCAGTCCGTGGACAGGGCTCTCCTACGAGCAGTACTTC. This translates into CASSPWTGLSYEQYF.

V usage is TRBV4-1 and J usage is TRBJ2-1; D remains ambiguous. Germline assignment: CDR1 MGHRA and CDR2 YSYEKL. V was shortened by 4 bases and J by 1 base, with 5 bases between the two germline ends. The CDR3 covers 13 residues. The CDR3 bases are TGCGCCAGCAGCCTTCGTTCCTACAATGAGCAGTTCTTC. Residues: CASSLRSYNEQFF.

The rearrangement joins TRBV4-1 to TRBJ2-1, with TRBD2 matching over 14 bases. V shed 6 bases and J 4 bases; nucleotides not matched to a gene: 5. Germline values: CDR1 MGHRA, CDR2 YSYEKL. The CDR3 runs 16 residues. CDR3 in DNA: TGCGCCAGCAGGCTCGGGACTAGCGGGAGATACAATGAGCAGTTCTTC. The encoded protein is CASRLGTSGRYNEQFF.

CDR3: CASRRLAGQETQYF. In nucleotides, the CDR3 is TGTGCCAGCAGACGACTAGCGGGGCAAGAGACCCAGTACTTC. The rearrangement uses TRBV2 and TRBJ2-5; TRBD2 matches at 11 bases. From germline, CDR1 is SNHLY and CDR2 FYNNEI. This CDR3 has 14 amino acids. Germline trimming cut 6 bases from V and 2 bases from J; bases unmatched to any gene: 2. The full variable domain, in which reference TRBV2 and TRBJ2-5 provide the parts outside the CDR3, is EPEVTQTPSHQVTQMGQEVILRCVPISNHLYFYWYRQILGQKVEFLVSFYNNEISEKSEIFDDQFSVERPDGSNFTLKIRSTKLEDSAMYFCASRRLAGQETQYFGPGTRLLVL.

The V call is TRBV21-1, the J call TRBJ2-1; the table assigns TRBD2, which was not confirmed against the DNA. TRBV21-1 is a pseudogene. There are 14 residues in the CDR3. The CDR3 loop reads CASSVGRGYNEQFF. The DNA of the CDR3 is TGTGCCAGCAGCGTCGGGAGGGGCTACAATGAGCAGTTCTTC.

This clone was counted once. The J gene is TRBJ2-5, the V gene TRBV18; D possibly corresponds to TRBD2 (6 bases). Germline CDR1 reads KGHSH; CDR2 reads LQKENI. The CDR3 sequence is 14 residues long. V was shortened by 3 bases and J by 1 base, with 9 bases between the two germline ends. The CDR3 coding sequence is TGTGCCAGCTCACCCCGGGGGACCCAAGAGACCCAGTACTTC. It yields the protein CASSPRGTQETQYF.

This chain connects TRBV7-9 to TRBJ2-1; weak D call: TRBD1 (6 bases). V was clipped by 3 bases and J by 7 bases, with 13 bases between them. Germline CDR1 SEHNR, CDR2 FQNEAQ (reference sequence). CDR3 length: 14 residues. In DNA form, the CDR3 reads TGTGCCAGCAGCTTTGTAGGGGGAGTAAATGAGCAGTTCTTC. It encodes CASSFVGGVNEQFF.

The V and J genes are TRBV6-5 and TRBJ1-2; D call uncertain. This CDR3 is built from 14 residues. CDR1 and CDR2 (germline): MNHEY, SVGAGI. The V and J ends lost 2 bases and 7 bases respectively, with 14 bases between them. In nucleotides, the CDR3 is TGTGCCAGCAGTTACCTCGCGGAGCGTAGTGGCTACACCTTC. Translated: CASSYLAERSGYTF.